The 20 T cell receptor beta chains reported below all come from one sample, sequenced in a study of cytomegalovirus exposure and HLA in healthy donors. The PCR contained 60 Vbeta and 13 Jbeta primers. Measured with immunoSEQ multiplex PCR; TCRdb has only the in-frame clones, and not every one. The sample has about 100,000 clones, 70% to 85% seen once. The sequenced material came from PBMCs. Every receptor here comes from a woman between 18 and 30 years old in good health and CMV-seronegative.

The V gene is TRBV10-3, the J gene TRBJ2-3, with 10 bases fitting TRBD2. This CDR3 has 15 amino acids. V lost 4 bases to trimming and J lost 3 bases; unmatched junction nucleotides: 4. The V gene's germline CDR1 is ENHRY and CDR2 SYGVKD. The chain's CDR3 is CAISGGTSDTDTQYF. The CDR3 DNA reads as TGTGCCATCAGTGGTGGGACTAGCGATACAGATACGCAGTATTTT.

The chain is built from TRBV30 and TRBJ2-7, with 9 bases identical to TRBD2. CDR1 and CDR2 (germline): GTSNPN, SVGIG (reference sequence). V shed 1 base, J shed 4 bases, and the junction held 11 bases outside the gene matches. The CDR3 sequence is 16 residues long. The CDR3 coding sequence is TGTGCCTGGAGTGGACGGGAGATAGCGGGAGATTACGAGCAGTACTTC. This sequence encodes CAWSGREIAGDYEQYF.

The V and J genes are TRBV4-1 and TRBJ1-1; no reliable D call. Germline V gene data show CDR1 as MGHRA and CDR2 as YSYEKL. The V end lost 0 bases, the J end lost 1 base, and 9 bases lay between the germline ends. The CDR3 has 15 residues. The CDR3 bases are TGCGCCAGCAGCCAAGAGGAGGGAAGGAACACTGAAGCTTTCTTT. It specifies CASSQEEGRNTEAFF.

This chain uses TRBV5-1 with TRBJ1-2; 10 bases align to TRBD1. The CDR3 spans 16 residues. With 3 bases clipped from V and 2 bases from J, the junction kept 7 bases outside the gene matches. Per the germline V gene, CDR1 is SGHRS and CDR2 is YFSETQ. The chain's CDR3 is CASSWGDRGVNYGYTF. CDR3 in DNA: TGCGCCAGCAGCTGGGGGGACAGGGGAGTCAACTATGGCTACACCTTC.

This rearrangement joins TRBV19 to TRBJ1-1; TRBD1 aligns across 9 bases. The germline V gene encodes CDR1 LNHDA and CDR2 SQIVND (reference sequence). Unmatched junction bases numbered 8, after V lost 3 bases and J lost 0 bases. There are 17 residues in the CDR3. This CDR3 is CASSIRTGVRMNTEAFF. DNA of the CDR3: TGTGCCAGTAGTATTAGGACAGGGGTAAGGATGAACACTGAAGCTTTCTTT.

In the case of this clone: A junction boundary mismatches the germline segment, possibly from a read error. The V and J genes are TRBV7-2 and TRBJ2-7, with TRBD1 as a possible D gene (5 bases). Germline V gene lookup returns CDR1 SGHTA and CDR2 FQGNSA. The CDR3 extends over 14 amino acids. The DNA of the CDR3 is TGTGCCGGCAGCATACCGACAGCCCGGTACGAGCAGTACTTC. This codes for CAGSIPTARYEQYF.

This chain joins TRBV5-5 and TRBJ2-3; 8 nucleotides align to TRBD2. Trimming cost V 4 bases and J 2 bases; bases outside gene matches: 15. Germline assignment: CDR1 SGHKS and CDR2 YYEKEE (reference sequence). The CDR3 totals 18 residues. For the CDR3, the DNA is TGTGCCAGCAGCCCCTTGGGTACTCGGGGGGGCCCCACAGATACGCAGTATTTT. Its protein is CASSPLGTRGGPTDTQYF.

The gene calls are TRBV18 and TRBJ1-2; the match to TRBD1 covers 9 bases. In germline, CDR1 is KGHSH, CDR2 LQKENI. Trimming took 3 bases from V and 6 from J; bases not matched to a gene: 8. There are 15 residues in the CDR3. CDR3: CASSPHPTGGNGYTF. The CDR3 DNA reads TGTGCCAGCTCACCCCACCCGACAGGGGGAAATGGCTACACCTTC.

CDR3 sequence reads: CASSQVSTGEQYF. CDR3 nucleotide sequence: TGCGCCAGCAGCCAAGTGTCGACAGGGGAGCAGTACTTC. The V call is TRBV4-3, the J call TRBJ2-5; TRBD1 matches 8 bases. The germline V gene has CDR1 LGHNA and CDR2 YSLEER. This CDR3 region has 13 residues. Unmatched junction bases numbered 6, after V lost 1 base and J lost 11 bases.

This chain links TRBV6-5 with TRBJ2-3, with 9 bases identical to TRBD2. Germline V CDR1 and CDR2: MNHEY, SVGAGI. J was trimmed by 1 base and V by 2 bases; bases with no gene match: 1. This CDR3 region has 15 residues. CDR3 sequence (DNA): TGTGCCAGCAGTTACCGGACTAGCGGCACAGATACGCAGTATTTT. The encoded protein is CASSYRTSGTDTQYF.

The V gene is TRBV4-3, the J gene TRBJ2-5; 9 bases line up with TRBD2. The J call is doubtful: the DNA matches TRBJ2-7 better. The CDR3 sequence is 17 residues long. Germline CDR1 is LGHNA and CDR2 is YSLEER. The CDR3 region is CASSQGLVAGGPYEQYF. The CDR3 coding sequence is TGCGCCAGCAGCCAAGGGCTTGTGGCGGGAGGGCCCTACGAGCAGTACTTC.

V is TRBV11-3 and J is TRBJ2-7; tentatively, D is TRBD2 (5 bases). CDR3 length equals 14 residues. Trimming stripped 3 bases from V and 6 bases from J, with 15 bases between. Germline CDR1 SGHNT, CDR2 YENEEA. CDR3 sequence: CASSFGQRALEQYF. The CDR3 DNA reads as TGTGCCAGCAGCTTCGGCCAGAGGGCCCTCGAGCAGTACTTC.

This chain uses TRBV4-3 with TRBJ2-3, with 7 bases aligning to TRBD2. This CDR3 is 13 amino acids long. V dropped 8 bases and J dropped 6; count of bases not matched to a gene: 8. In germline, CDR1 is LGHNA, CDR2 YSLEER. The CDR3 spells CASSYGGGDTQYF. DNA for the CDR3: TGCGCCAGCTCGTACGGGGGAGGGGATACGCAGTATTTT.

The chain recombines TRBV7-2 with TRBJ2-5, with D possibly being TRBD2 (5 bases). Trimming left V 1 base short and J 4 bases short, with 10 bases between. Germline-derived CDR1 and CDR2 are SGHTA and FQGNSA. The length of the CDR3 is 14 residues. The CDR3 loop is CASSLELGVETQYF. As DNA, the CDR3 is TGTGCCAGCAGCTTAGAACTAGGAGTAGAGACCCAGTACTTC.

This chain links TRBV4-3 with TRBJ1-2, with D possibly matching TRBD1 (6 bases). Looked up from germline, CDR1 is LGHNA and CDR2 is YSLEER. This CDR3 is 14 amino acids long. V was pared by 0 bases and J by 6 bases, with 11 bases between. The CDR3 spells CASSQDMTGDGYTF. The CDR3 DNA reads TGCGCCAGCAGCCAAGATATGACAGGAGATGGCTACACCTTC.

This clone was observed once. V gene TRBV30 combines with J gene TRBJ1-2; 9 bases match TRBD1. After removal of 3 bases from V and 7 bases from J, the junction contained 6 bases not matched to a gene. This CDR3 is built from 13 residues. CDR1 is GTSNPN, CDR2 SVGIG, per germline (reference sequence). This CDR3 is CAWSLDRGFGYTF. Here the CDR3 DNA reads TGTGCCTGGAGCCTAGACAGGGGGTTTGGCTACACCTTC.

The V and J genes are TRBV19 and TRBJ1-5, with 11 positions matching TRBD1. The germline V gene has CDR1 LNHDA and CDR2 SQIVND (reference sequence). This CDR3 region has 17 residues. With V trimmed by 5 bases and J by 0 bases, 6 bases remained unmatched. The CDR3 nucleotides are TGTGCCAGTAGTCCATGGACAGGGGGCTTTAGCAATCAGCCCCAGCATTTT. Its translation: CASSPWTGGFSNQPQHF.

This chain links TRBV12-5 with TRBJ2-1; D unclear. The CDR3 has 12 amino acids. Germline loops: CDR1 LGHNT, CDR2 FRNRAP. V gave up 7 bases and J gave up 8 bases, with 12 bases separating them. In nucleotides, the CDR3 is TGTGCTAGTGCCAACACCCCCGATGAGCAGTTCTTC. Translated: CASANTPDEQFF.

The V and J genes are TRBV5-1 and TRBJ2-2; 9 bases are a match to TRBD2. V shed 1 base and J 7 bases; nucleotides not matched to a gene: 5. The CDR3 totals 15 residues. Germline V gene lookup returns CDR1 SGHRS and CDR2 YFSETQ. The CDR3 coding sequence is TGCGCCAGCAGCTTGACTAGCGGGCGGGGCGGGGAGCTGTTTTTT. Its protein product is CASSLTSGRGGELFF.

The chain links TRBV6-5 to TRBJ2-5; 8 bases agree with TRBD2. The J call may be in error: the DNA end matches TRBJ2-7 better. Germline CDR1 is MNHEY and CDR2 is SVGAGI. CDR3 length: 16 residues. The CDR3 here is CASSYLRREVPYEQYF. The CDR3 nucleotides are TGTGCCAGCAGTTACTTGAGGCGGGAGGTTCCCTACGAGCAGTACTTC.